This T cell receptor (beta chain) appears in the sequencing data of a study of shared clonotypes between healthy human individuals. Study results and caveats: Naive CD4 clonotypes overlapped across a few donors at approximately 5%.

V lost 5 bases to trimming and J lost 6 bases, with 17 bases between them. Germline CDR1 SGHVS, CDR2 FNYEAQ. The CDR3 covers 15 residues. This table comes from immunoSEQ multiplex PCR, and its TCRdb copy is limited to in-frame clones, with some not included. The sample includes 640,000 or so clones, approximately 75% of them seen just once. With regard to this clone: Its antigen is unknown.

V usage is TRBV7-6 and J usage is TRBJ1-3, with TRBD1 as a possible D gene (5 bases). The clonotype was recovered from a woman aged 25-40 years in good health. The sequencing sample was made of memory CD4+ T cells sorted from blood. Indicated subset: CD45RA-negative fraction. In DNA, the CDR3 is TGTGCCAGCAGCCAACCGGGACCGGAGGCAAACACCATATATTTT. The encoded protein is CASSQPGPEANTIYF.